These 23 T cell receptor beta chains came from one sample sequenced in a study of blood T cell repertoires in COVID-19. Generated by immunoSEQ multiplex PCR, the TCRdb table keeps only in-frame clones and is missing some. The repertoire holds 470,000 or so clones, with nearly 90% as singletons. Material for sequencing was PBMCs or T cells enriched from blood (not recorded which). The receptor set was obtained from a woman younger than 35 with acute COVID-19.

The chain employs TRBV5-1 and TRBJ1-2; perhaps TRBD1 as D (6 bases). The germline gives CDR1 SGHRS, CDR2 YFSETQ. V was cut by 6 bases and J by 2 bases, with 11 bases left in between. CDR3 size: 13 residues. The CDR3 sequence: CASTSDRNYGYTF. The DNA for the CDR3 is TGCGCCAGCACCTCAGACAGGAACTATGGCTACACCTTC.

The V gene is TRBV30, the J gene TRBJ2-1; perhaps TRBD2 as D (5 bases). The CDR3 has 12 amino acids. The V and J ends lost 8 bases and 8 bases respectively, with 16 bases between them. In germline, CDR1 is GTSNPN, CDR2 SVGIG (reference sequence). In nucleotides, the CDR3 is TGTGCCCTGGCCCCTACTAGGGATGAGCAGTTCTTC. Its translation is CALAPTRDEQFF.

In nucleotides, the CDR3 is TGCAGTGTTCGGAGCCAAGAGACCCAGTACTTC. It yields the protein CSVRSQETQYF. The chain combines TRBV20-1 with TRBJ2-5; D unclear. Germline V CDR1 and CDR2: DFQATT, SNEGSKA (reference sequence). V lost 7 bases and J 1 base, leaving 7 bases between the germline ends. The CDR3 extends over 11 amino acids.

The rearrangement uses TRBV11-2 and TRBJ2-5; 9 positions agree with TRBD1. Germline lookup yields CDR1 SGHAT and CDR2 FQNNGV. The CDR3 has 15 residues. V was pared by 5 bases and J by 4 bases, with 8 bases of the junction left unmatched. The CDR3 DNA reads TGTGCCAGCAGCACCCGGACAGGGGATCGAGAGACCCAGTACTTC. This codes for CASSTRTGDRETQYF.

This chain uses TRBV6-1 with TRBJ1-3, with D hard to call. CDR3 length: 15 amino acids. CDR1 and CDR2 (germline): MNHNS, SASEGT. Trimming took off 2 bases at V and 0 bases at J, with 8 bases between the two ends. The DNA for the CDR3 is TGTGCCAGCAGTGAATACGGGTACTCTGGAAACACCATATATTTT. Translated: CASSEYGYSGNTIYF.

V usage is TRBV7-9 and J usage is TRBJ2-1; 9 nucleotides agree with TRBD2. Per germline, CDR1 SEHNR and CDR2 FQNEAQ (reference sequence). V lost 2 bases to trimming and J lost 5 bases; unmatched junction nucleotides: 4. There are 15 residues in the CDR3. The CDR3 loop is CASSLSAGGHNEQFF. CDR3 nucleotides: TGTGCCAGCAGCTTATCAGCGGGGGGCCACAATGAGCAGTTCTTC.

This sequence joins TRBV6-2 or TRBV6-3 and TRBJ1-5; TRBD1 aligns across 9 bases. J gave up 5 bases and V 3 bases, and 8 bases lay outside the gene matches. Germline values: CDR1 MNHEY, CDR2 SVGEGT. CDR3 length: 16 amino acids. CDR3 amino acids: CASSYRGQGTDQPQHF. Here the CDR3 DNA reads TGTGCCAGCAGTTATCGGGGACAGGGAACGGATCAGCCCCAGCATTTT.

This chain connects TRBV5-1 to TRBJ2-2; no reliable D call. V was pared by 0 bases and J by 2 bases, with 5 bases between. There are 14 residues in the CDR3. CDR1 is SGHRS and CDR2 is YFSETQ in the germline V gene. CDR3 region: CASSLDFNTGELFF. The CDR3 DNA reads as TGCGCCAGCAGCTTGGACTTTAACACCGGGGAGCTGTTTTTT. Supplemented by reference TRBV5-1 and TRBJ2-2, the full variable domain reads KAGVTQTPRYLIKTRGQQVTLSCSPISGHRSVSWYQQTPGQGLQFLFEYFSETQRNKGNFPGRFSGRQFSNSRSEMNVSTLELGDSALYLCASSLDFNTGELFFGEGSRLTVL.

This clone was detected only a few times. The chain joins TRBV19 to TRBJ2-7; 7 bases are shared with TRBD2. The length of the CDR3 is 12 residues. The V and J ends lost 3 bases and 6 bases, in that order; junction bases with no gene match: 2. Germline CDR1 and CDR2: LNHDA and SQIVND (reference sequence). This CDR3 reads CASSIGRGEQYF. CDR3 bases: TGTGCCAGTAGTATTGGGAGGGGCGAGCAGTACTTC.

J is TRBJ1-2 and V is TRBV4-1; the D gene is possibly TRBD1 (6 bases). Trimming shortened V by 1 base and J by 4 bases, and 13 bases separated the two germline ends. This CDR3 comprises 15 residues. CDR1 MGHRA and CDR2 YSYEKL come from the germline V gene. CDR3 DNA: TGCGCCAGCAGCCAAGTTTACTCAGGGGTCTATGGCTACACCTTC. Amino acids: CASSQVYSGVYGYTF.

In its sample, this clone was seen once. The chain has TRBV11-2 and TRBJ1-4; D is undetermined. This CDR3 has 14 residues. Trimming took off 6 bases at V and 5 bases at J, with 13 bases between the two ends. Germline V CDR1 and CDR2: SGHAT, FQNNGV. The CDR3 DNA reads TGTGCCAGCAGGAAGGTCGGGTGGAATGAAAAACTGTTTTTT. Translation: CASRKVGWNEKLFF.

The chain joins TRBV7-9 to TRBJ1-1, with D tentatively TRBD1 (6 bases). The length of the CDR3 is 16 residues. Trimming cost V 4 bases and J 4 bases, with 19 bases left between them. Germline-derived CDR1 and CDR2 are SEHNR and FQNEAQ (reference sequence). The CDR3 is CASSWGPLRGSTEAFF. The CDR3 DNA is TGTGCCAGCAGCTGGGGGCCCCTCCGGGGAAGCACTGAAGCTTTCTTT. The full variable domain, completed using reference TRBV7-9 and TRBJ1-1, is DTGVSQNPRHKITKRGQNVTFRCDPISEHNRLYWYRQTLGQGPEFLTYFQNEAQLEKSRLLSDRFSAERPKGSFSTLEIQRTEQGDSAMYLCASSWGPLRGSTEAFFGQGTRLTVV.

This clone came up a few times. The V and J genes are TRBV5-4 and TRBJ1-1; no clear D. The CDR3 has 17 residues. Trimming took 4 bases from V and 1 from J, leaving 20 bases between them. Germline V gene lookup returns CDR1 SGHNT and CDR2 YYREEE (reference sequence). This CDR3 reads CASSPPGWGAQNTEAFF. CDR3 sequence (DNA): TGTGCCAGCAGCCCACCCGGCTGGGGAGCTCAGAACACTGAAGCTTTCTTT.

The V and J genes are TRBV18 and TRBJ2-7; possible D gene TRBD1, 5 bases. The CDR3 contains 13 residues. Per the germline V gene, CDR1 is KGHSH and CDR2 is LQKENI. V shed 1 base and J shed 1 base, with 5 bases lying between them. The CDR3 region is CASSPQGSYEQYF. CDR3 bases: TGTGCCAGCTCACCACAGGGGTCCTACGAGCAGTACTTC. The variable domain in full, with the rest retrieved from reference TRBV18 and TRBJ2-7, is NAGVMQNPRHLVRRRGQEARLRCSPMKGHSHVYWYRQLPEEGLKFMVYLQKENIIDESGMPKERFSAEFPKEGPSILRIQQVVRGDSAAYFCASSPQGSYEQYFGPGTRLTVT.

This chain uses TRBV19 with TRBJ1-1, with 7 bases identical to TRBD1. The CDR3 spans 14 residues. With 4 bases clipped from V and 4 bases from J, the junction kept 6 bases outside the gene matches. Germline values: CDR1 LNHDA, CDR2 SQIVND (reference sequence). The CDR3 loop reads CASSTGTESTEAFF. CDR3 coding DNA: TGTGCCAGTAGTACCGGGACAGAAAGCACTGAAGCTTTCTTT. Variable domain in full (rest from reference TRBV19 and TRBJ1-1): DGGITQSPKYLFRKEGQNVTLSCEQNLNHDAMYWYRQDPGQGLRLIYYSQIVNDFQKGDIAEGYSVSREKKESFPLTVTSAQKNPTAFYLCASSTGTESTEAFFGQGTRLTVV.

The chain recombines TRBV25-1 with TRBJ2-7, with D perhaps TRBD1 (5 bases). CDR1 MGHDK and CDR2 SYGVNS come from the germline V gene. The V end lost 3 bases, the J end lost 5 bases, and 11 bases lay between the germline ends. This CDR3 has 13 residues. The CDR3 coding sequence is TGTGCCAGCAGTGACCAGGGTAGCCACGAGCAGTACTTC. Translated: CASSDQGSHEQYF.

This clone has more than one count but fewer than ten. CDR3 nucleotides: TGTGCCAGCAGCCGCGGGGAATATGGAAACACCATATATTTT. Translated: CASSRGEYGNTIYF. The chain uses TRBV7-9 and TRBJ1-3, with D uncertain. The CDR3 is made up of 14 amino acids. CDR1 and CDR2 (germline): SEHNR, FQNEAQ (reference sequence). V was pared by 5 bases and J by 3 bases, with 11 bases between.

The genes are TRBV9 and TRBJ2-1, with TRBD2 identical over 10 bases. CDR3 length: 21 amino acids. V trimming: 3 bases; J trimming: 4 bases; junction bases outside the gene matches: 22. Germline CDR1 and CDR2: SGDLS and YYNGEE. Written as DNA, the CDR3 is TGTGCCAGCAGCGCCAGCCGACTAGCGGGCCTCGATCTAAATAGGTACAATGAGCAGTTCTTC. Its protein is CASSASRLAGLDLNRYNEQFF. Based on the CDR3 plus reference TRBV9 and TRBJ2-1, the full variable domain is DSGVTQTPKHLITATGQRVTLRCSPRSGDLSVYWYQQSLDQGLQFLIQYYNGEERAKGNILERFSAQQFPDLHSELNLSSLELGDSALYFCASSASRLAGLDLNRYNEQFFGPGTRLTVL.

V gene TRBV3-1 (or the pseudogene TRBV3-2) combines with J gene TRBJ1-4; D uncertain. Germline V lookup: CDR1 LGHDT, CDR2 YNNKEL (reference sequence). The V end lost 6 bases, the J end lost 4 bases, and 18 bases lay between the germline ends. CDR3 length equals 16 residues. CDR3 sequence (DNA): TGTGCCAGCAGGGCAGGTAGGTGGGTGGTTAATGAAAAACTGTTTTTT. Residues: CASRAGRWVVNEKLFF.

This clone has a single count. This chain links TRBV29-1 with TRBJ1-1; D perhaps matches TRBD1 (6 bases). The CDR3 extends over 11 amino acids. V was clipped by 7 bases and J by 1 base, with 7 bases between them. CDR1 and CDR2 (germline): SQVTM, ANQGSEA. CDR3 sequence (DNA): TGCAGCGGGGGGGCGAACACTGAAGCTTTCTTT. Translation: CSGGANTEAFF.

The chain couples TRBV10-3 to TRBJ1-1, with D unresolved. The CDR3 consists of 14 residues. Germline-derived CDR1 and CDR2 are ENHRY and SYGVKD. V was trimmed by 2 bases and J by 6 bases, leaving 13 bases between them. This chain's CDR3 is CAISEVELAPEAFF. The CDR3 DNA follows: TGTGCCATCAGTGAGGTGGAGCTTGCCCCTGAAGCTTTCTTT.

V and J are TRBV18 and TRBJ2-7; a weak D match, TRBD1 (5 bases). The CDR3 runs to 14 residues. Trimming removed 6 bases from V and 3 bases from J, with 15 bases in between. Germline values: CDR1 KGHSH, CDR2 LQKENI. CDR3 bases: TGTGCCAGCTCCCAGGGCGACGGGCTCTACGAGCAGTACTTC. Its translation is CASSQGDGLYEQYF.

V is TRBV28 and J is TRBJ2-1; D is perhaps TRBD1 (5 bases). V shed 1 base and J shed 0 bases, with 7 bases lying between them. CDR1 MDHEN and CDR2 SYDVKM come from the germline V gene. CDR3 size: 15 residues. CDR3 bases: TGTGCCAGCAGTTTATACAGGAGCTCCTACAATGAGCAGTTCTTC. Its protein product is CASSLYRSSYNEQFF.